The clone carrying this T cell receptor (beta chain) has a count of ten or more. Its antigen is still unknown. It was blood bank volunteers in Maryland, USA who made up the healthy controls. Libraries from sorted cells each used around 1 million CD4+ or CD8+ T cells. Using its own MiXCR run on the 5' RACE reads, TCRdb lists one record per CDR3 protein. The repertoire consists of more than 35,000 distinct CDR3 sequences, with about 6% occurring once and the leading ten covering about 0.6%. The source of the sample is a study of neurological immune-mediated disorders. Germline assignment: CDR1 SGHKS and CDR2 YYEKEE (reference sequence). V shed 0 bases and J shed 0 bases, with 7 bases lying between them. There are 15 residues in the CDR3. Whole-study results and caveats: Subjects shared no identical expanded-clone CDR3 amino acid sequences, suggesting private TCR-beta repertoires in all groups.

The source material was CD4+ T cells from blood. This clonotype was sampled from a woman in her 40s in good health. The chain couples TRBV5-5 to TRBJ2-1; tentatively, D is TRBD2 (5 bases). The DNA for the CDR3 is TGTGCCAGCAGCTTGGTAGCGAACTCCTACAATGAGCAGTTCTTC. Translated: CASSLVANSYNEQFF.